These 28 T cell receptor beta chains were all obtained from the same sample, sequenced in a study of blood T cell repertoires in COVID-19. Profiling relied on immunoSEQ multiplex PCR, and the TCRdb table lists in-frame clones only, not all of them. Here the sample spans roughly 130,000 clones, 90% being singletons. The sequenced sample consisted of peripheral blood. These receptors all come from a man aged 45-60 years with active COVID-19.

The chain recombines TRBV5-4 with TRBJ2-6; D is possibly TRBD2 (5 bases). Trimming pared 0 bases from V and 0 bases from J, leaving 10 bases between. The CDR3 loop spans 17 amino acids. CDR1 and CDR2 (germline): SGHNT, YYREEE (reference sequence). The CDR3 spells CASSLALVPSGANVLTF. As DNA, the CDR3 is TGTGCCAGCAGCTTGGCACTAGTACCCTCTGGGGCCAACGTCCTGACTTTC.

This chain uses TRBV2 with TRBJ2-7, with D perhaps matching TRBD1 (6 bases). This CDR3 has 13 residues. With 6 bases removed from V and 4 bases from J, the gap between germline ends came to 13 bases. Per germline, CDR1 SNHLY and CDR2 FYNNEI. CDR3 in amino acids: CASRADSAYEQYF. CDR3 DNA sequence: TGTGCCAGCAGGGCGGACAGCGCTTACGAGCAGTACTTC.

V and J are TRBV4-2 and TRBJ2-2, with D tentatively TRBD2 (6 bases). This CDR3 comprises 17 residues. The germline V gene encodes CDR1 LGHNA and CDR2 YNFKEQ. V was pared by 0 bases and J by 6 bases, with 17 bases between. CDR3 region: CASSQDVQRVTPGELFF. As DNA, the CDR3 is TGTGCCAGCAGCCAAGATGTTCAGCGGGTGACGCCCGGGGAGCTGTTTTTT.

This chain connects TRBV3-1 (or the pseudogene TRBV3-2) to TRBJ2-3; 12 bases agree with TRBD2. J gave up 2 bases and V 5 bases, and 5 bases lay outside the gene matches. Germline values: CDR1 LGHDT, CDR2 YNNKEL (reference sequence). This CDR3 comprises 16 residues. CDR3 sequence: CASSRRTSGTTDTQYF. CDR3 sequence (DNA): TGTGCCAGCAGCAGACGGACTAGCGGGACCACAGATACGCAGTATTTT.

The rearrangement uses TRBV15 and TRBJ1-4; 7 bases match TRBD1. V shed 3 bases and J 7 bases; nucleotides not matched to a gene: 11. The CDR3 spans 16 residues. Germline V gene lookup returns CDR1 LNHNV and CDR2 YYDKDF (reference sequence). CDR3 bases: TGTGCCACCAGCAGGGAAGGAACAGGGGTTGGTGAAAAACTGTTTTTT. Translating gives CATSREGTGVGEKLFF.

The chain combines TRBV7-9 with TRBJ1-4, with 7 bases fitting TRBD1. Germline CDR1 is SEHNR and CDR2 is FQNEAQ (reference sequence). Unmatched junction bases numbered 6, after V lost 5 bases and J lost 0 bases. The CDR3 length is 16 residues. The CDR3 sequence: CASSKDRAATNEKLFF. The CDR3 DNA reads as TGTGCCAGCAGCAAAGACAGGGCCGCAACTAATGAAAAACTGTTTTTT.

The rearrangement links TRBV24-1 to TRBJ1-2, with D hard to call. This CDR3 has 16 amino acids. Between the trimmed V and J ends, which lost 4 bases and 4 bases, there was a span of 18 bases. Germline V CDR1 and CDR2: KGHDR, SFDVKD. The CDR3 nucleotides read TGTGCCACCAGTGAGGGATCCGGGCCAGAGGGCTATGGCTACACCTTC. Amino acids: CATSEGSGPEGYGYTF.

This chain links TRBV7-2 with TRBJ1-4; D is perhaps TRBD1 (6 bases). V lost 1 base to trimming and J lost 9 bases, with 12 bases between them. The CDR3 has 14 residues. CDR1 is SGHTA, CDR2 FQGNSA, per germline. The CDR3 region has the DNA TGTGCCAGCAGCTTAGAGGGGGGGCCAAAAAAACTGTTTTTT. Translation: CASSLEGGPKKLFF.

In the case of this clone: Other DNA sequences in this specimen translate into the identical CDR3. The V gene is TRBV3-1 (or the pseudogene TRBV3-2), the J gene TRBJ2-1; TRBD2 is a possible D gene (5 bases). Germline loops: CDR1 LGHDT, CDR2 YNNKEL (reference sequence). The CDR3 has 14 residues. V was cut by 1 base and J by 7 bases, with 11 bases left in between. The DNA for the CDR3 is TGTGCCAGCAGCCAAGGGCTAGCTGGAAATGAGCAGTTCTTC. This encodes CASSQGLAGNEQFF.

Concerning this clone itself: The sample carries other DNA sequences with the same CDR3. The chain carries TRBV24-1 and TRBJ2-1; tentative D call: TRBD1 (5 bases). The CDR3 loop spans 14 amino acids. The V gene lost 5 bases and the J gene lost 0 bases, with 7 bases spanning the gap. Germline CDR1 is KGHDR and CDR2 is SFDVKD. The CDR3 nucleotides read TGTGCCACCAGTGGCAGGGACTCCTACAATGAGCAGTTCTTC. This sequence encodes CATSGRDSYNEQFF.

The V and J genes are TRBV7-2 and TRBJ1-5; D remains unclear. Between the trimmed V and J ends, which lost 1 base and 1 base, there was a span of 8 bases. Germline CDR1 is SGHTA and CDR2 is FQGNSA. The CDR3 has 15 amino acids. The CDR3 DNA is TGTGCCAGCAGCTTAGGTTTCAGAAGCAATCAGCCCCAGCATTTT. As protein: CASSLGFRSNQPQHF.

The chain employs TRBV27 and TRBJ2-1, with D uncertain. Between the trimmed V and J ends, which lost 4 bases and 6 bases, there was a span of 10 bases. Germline lookup yields CDR1 MNHEY and CDR2 SMNVEV (reference sequence). CDR3 length: 13 amino acids. CDR3 in DNA: TGTGCCAGCAGTTACGAGCGCGGCAATGAGCAGTTCTTC. It yields the protein CASSYERGNEQFF.

The table lists this clone with a few counts. The rearrangement joins TRBV12-3 or TRBV12-4 to TRBJ1-1; weak D call: TRBD1 (6 bases). This CDR3 comprises 13 residues. V was pared by 5 bases and J by 1 base, with 8 bases between. The CDR3 loop is CASSGGQNTEAFF. CDR3 sequence (DNA): TGTGCCAGCAGTGGGGGACAGAACACTGAAGCTTTCTTT.

This clone was recorded many times. This chain connects TRBV6-5 to TRBJ2-3; D call uncertain. In germline, CDR1 is MNHEY, CDR2 SVGAGI. The CDR3 runs to 13 residues. Between the trimmed V and J ends, which lost 7 bases and 1 base, there was a span of 9 bases. In nucleotides, the CDR3 is TGTGCCAGCACTCCCAGTCGCACAGATACGCAGTATTTT. Its translation is CASTPSRTDTQYF.

CDR3: CASSSSSRSHEQFF. As DNA, the CDR3 is TGTGCCAGCAGCTCAAGTTCGAGATCCCATGAGCAGTTCTTC. The chain combines TRBV5-4 with TRBJ2-1; D is undetermined. The germline V and J ends were trimmed by 3 bases and 8 bases, with 15 bases remaining between them. Looked up from germline, CDR1 is SGHNT and CDR2 is YYREEE (reference sequence). This CDR3 has 14 amino acids.

In its sample, this clone was seen a few times. The chain links TRBV9 to TRBJ2-3, with TRBD2 matching over 14 bases. The V gene end was trimmed by 4 bases and the J gene end by 3 bases; junction bases not matched to a gene: 13. The CDR3 extends over 19 amino acids. Germline V gene lookup returns CDR1 SGDLS and CDR2 YYNGEE. CDR3 DNA: TGTGCCAGCAGCCCGACTAGCGGGAGGGCCCTTCGTATAACAGATACGCAGTATTTT. Translating it yields CASSPTSGRALRITDTQYF.

The CDR3 nucleotides read TGTGCCTGGAGTGTGAGGGGGCCCTACAATGAGCAGTTCTTC. It translates to CAWSVRGPYNEQFF. The rearrangement joins TRBV30 to TRBJ2-1; TRBD1 aligns across 7 bases. Germline V lookup: CDR1 GTSNPN, CDR2 SVGIG (reference sequence). Trimming at V came to 0 bases and at J to 2 bases, leaving 1 base not matched to a gene. This CDR3 contains 14 residues.

The rearrangement links TRBV19 to TRBJ1-1; 7 positions match TRBD1. V lost 5 bases, J lost 1 base, and 7 bases stayed unmatched. Germline CDR1 LNHDA, CDR2 SQIVND (reference sequence). The CDR3 is 15 amino acids. The CDR3 sequence is CASSGRQGRNTEAFF. In DNA form, the CDR3 reads TGTGCCAGTAGTGGGAGACAGGGCCGGAACACTGAAGCTTTCTTT. Full variable domain (remainder filled in from reference TRBV19 and TRBJ1-1): DGGITQSPKYLFRKEGQNVTLSCEQNLNHDAMYWYRQDPGQGLRLIYYSQIVNDFQKGDIAEGYSVSREKKESFPLTVTSAQKNPTAFYLCASSGRQGRNTEAFFGQGTRLTVV.

This chain connects TRBV9 to TRBJ2-5; D is possibly TRBD2 (5 bases). The CDR3 sequence is 16 residues long. Trimming shortened V by 0 bases and J by 4 bases, and 16 bases separated the two germline ends. Germline assignment: CDR1 SGDLS and CDR2 YYNGEE. CDR3 DNA: TGTGCCAGCAGCGTAGAAAACCCAATCGGAGGAGAGACCCAGTACTTC. This translates into CASSVENPIGGETQYF. Full variable domain (remainder filled in from reference TRBV9 and TRBJ2-5): DSGVTQTPKHLITATGQRVTLRCSPRSGDLSVYWYQQSLDQGLQFLIQYYNGEERAKGNILERFSAQQFPDLHSELNLSSLELGDSALYFCASSVENPIGGETQYFGPGTRLLVL.

This rearrangement joins TRBV2 to TRBJ2-2, with TRBD2 matching 7 bases. Germline trimming cut 8 bases from V and 0 bases from J; bases unmatched to any gene: 3. Germline V CDR1 and CDR2: SNHLY, FYNNEI. There are 14 residues in the CDR3. CDR3: CASLTSPNTGELFF. CDR3 coding DNA: TGTGCCAGCTTGACTAGCCCGAACACCGGGGAGCTGTTTTTT.

The chain recombines TRBV5-4 with TRBJ2-2; 8 bases align to TRBD2. The V gene's germline CDR1 is SGHNT and CDR2 YYREEE (reference sequence). CDR3 length: 16 amino acids. Trimming cost V 4 bases and J 0 bases; bases outside gene matches: 5. For the CDR3, the DNA is TGTGCCAGCAGCGGAGCAGCGGGAGCGAACACCGGGGAGCTGTTTTTT. Protein product: CASSGAAGANTGELFF.

The rearrangement joins TRBV7-8 to TRBJ2-7; D gene uncertain. Between the trimmed V and J ends, which lost 4 bases and 0 bases, there was a span of 10 bases. The CDR3 is 14 residues long. CDR1 and CDR2 from the germline V gene are SGHVS and FQNEAQ. The DNA for the CDR3 is TGTGCCAGCAGCTCAACGACACCCTCCTACGAGCAGTACTTC. Translation: CASSSTTPSYEQYF.

V gene TRBV7-2 combines with J gene TRBJ2-7; D remains unclear. The germline gives CDR1 SGHTA, CDR2 FQGNSA. Trimming removed 4 bases at V and 7 bases at J, with 17 bases between. The CDR3 has 14 residues. The CDR3 nucleotides are TGTGCCAGCAGCTCAAGTCGGGTCCGCTGGGAGCAGTACTTC. Amino acids: CASSSSRVRWEQYF. The whole variable domain, filled in from reference TRBV7-2 and TRBJ2-7, reads GAGVSQSPSNKVTEKGKDVELRCDPISGHTALYWYRQSLGQGLEFLIYFQGNSAPDKSGLPSDRFSAERTGGSVSTLTIQRTQQEDSAVYLCASSSSRVRWEQYFGPGTRLTVT.

The gene calls are TRBV19 and TRBJ2-3, with a tentative D call TRBD2 (6 bases). V lost 4 bases and J 0 bases, leaving 11 bases between the germline ends. Germline loops: CDR1 LNHDA, CDR2 SQIVND (reference sequence). The CDR3 runs 15 residues. CDR3 loop: CASSSSGVSTDTQYF. In nucleotides, the CDR3 is TGTGCCAGTAGTAGTAGCGGAGTGAGCACAGATACGCAGTATTTT. Filled out from reference TRBV19 and TRBJ2-3, the complete variable domain reads DGGITQSPKYLFRKEGQNVTLSCEQNLNHDAMYWYRQDPGQGLRLIYYSQIVNDFQKGDIAEGYSVSREKKESFPLTVTSAQKNPTAFYLCASSSSGVSTDTQYFGPGTRLTVL.

The rearrangement links TRBV7-9 to TRBJ2-7; 8 bases fit TRBD1. This CDR3 contains 14 residues. Looked up from germline, CDR1 is SEHNR and CDR2 is FQNEAQ (reference sequence). V trimming: 8 bases; J trimming: 1 base; junction bases outside the gene matches: 7. CDR3 nucleotide sequence: TGTGCCAGCCGCCGTGGACAGGGTTCCTACGAGCAGTACTTC. Its protein product is CASRRGQGSYEQYF.

The chain employs TRBV12-5 and TRBJ1-5; 9 bases are shared with TRBD1. This CDR3 region has 16 residues. V lost 6 bases, J lost 2 bases, and 8 bases stayed unmatched. Per germline, CDR1 LGHNT and CDR2 FRNRAP. CDR3 amino acids: CASGLTGGGRNQPQHF. DNA of the CDR3: TGTGCTAGTGGCCTAACAGGGGGCGGGCGCAATCAGCCCCAGCATTTT.

The CDR3 region is CASRLGGTGRNEQFF. Here the CDR3 DNA reads TGTGCCAGCAGACTGGGGGGGACAGGTCGCAATGAGCAGTTCTTC. The chain employs TRBV6-5 and TRBJ2-1, with a tentative D call TRBD1 (8 bases). Trimming took 6 bases from V and 6 from J, leaving 18 bases between them. The V gene's germline CDR1 is MNHEY and CDR2 SVGAGI. The CDR3 sequence is 15 residues long.

V is TRBV5-1 and J is TRBJ2-3, with TRBD2 identical over 12 bases. Germline-derived CDR1 and CDR2 are SGHRS and YFSETQ. This CDR3 is built from 15 residues. V trimming: 6 bases; J trimming: 0 bases; junction bases outside the gene matches: 2. The CDR3 DNA is TGCGCCAGCAAACTAGCGGGGGGTAGCACAGATACGCAGTATTTT. Translation: CASKLAGGSTDTQYF.